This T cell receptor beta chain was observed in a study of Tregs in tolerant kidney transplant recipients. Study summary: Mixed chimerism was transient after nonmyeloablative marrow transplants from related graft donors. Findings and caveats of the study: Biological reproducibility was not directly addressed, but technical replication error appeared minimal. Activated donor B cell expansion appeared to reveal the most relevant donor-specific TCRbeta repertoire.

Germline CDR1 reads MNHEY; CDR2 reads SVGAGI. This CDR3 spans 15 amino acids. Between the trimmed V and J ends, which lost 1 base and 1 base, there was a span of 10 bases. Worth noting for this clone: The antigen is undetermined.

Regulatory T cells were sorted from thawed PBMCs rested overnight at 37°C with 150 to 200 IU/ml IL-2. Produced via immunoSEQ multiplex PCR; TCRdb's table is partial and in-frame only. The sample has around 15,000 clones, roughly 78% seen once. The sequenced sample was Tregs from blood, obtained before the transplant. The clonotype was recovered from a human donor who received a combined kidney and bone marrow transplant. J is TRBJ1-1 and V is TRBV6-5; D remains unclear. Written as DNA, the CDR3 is TGTGCCAGCAGTTACTTGTGGGCGAAGAACACTGAAGCTTTCTTT. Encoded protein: CASSYLWAKNTEAFF.